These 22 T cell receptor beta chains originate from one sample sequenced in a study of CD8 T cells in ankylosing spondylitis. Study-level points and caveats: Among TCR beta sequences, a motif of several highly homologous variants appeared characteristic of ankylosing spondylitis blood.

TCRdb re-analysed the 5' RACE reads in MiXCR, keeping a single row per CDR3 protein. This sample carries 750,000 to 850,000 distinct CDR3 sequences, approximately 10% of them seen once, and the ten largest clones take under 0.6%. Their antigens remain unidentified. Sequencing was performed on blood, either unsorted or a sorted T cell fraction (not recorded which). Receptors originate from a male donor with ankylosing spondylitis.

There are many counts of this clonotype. The CDR3 DNA follows: TGTGCCATCAGGCCCTCTAGCGCCCTTCAAGAGACCCAGTACTTC. Its translation is CAIRPSSALQETQYF. The chain links TRBV10-3 to TRBJ2-5; tentative D call: TRBD2 (6 bases). The length of the CDR3 is 15 residues. V lost 6 bases and J lost 2, with 16 bases in between. Germline assignment: CDR1 ENHRY and CDR2 SYGVKD.

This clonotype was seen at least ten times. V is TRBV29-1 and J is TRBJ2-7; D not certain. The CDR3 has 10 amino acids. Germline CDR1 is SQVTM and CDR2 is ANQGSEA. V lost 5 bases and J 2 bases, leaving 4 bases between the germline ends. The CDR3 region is CSVYTYEQYF. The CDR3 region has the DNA TGCAGCGTTTATACCTACGAGCAGTACTTC.

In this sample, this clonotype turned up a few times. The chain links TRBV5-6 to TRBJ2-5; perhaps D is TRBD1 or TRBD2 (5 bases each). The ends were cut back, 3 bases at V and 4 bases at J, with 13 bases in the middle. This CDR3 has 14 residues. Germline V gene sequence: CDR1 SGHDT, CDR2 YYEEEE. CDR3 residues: CASSWTGTPETQYF. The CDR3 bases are TGTGCCAGCAGCTGGACCGGGACCCCAGAGACCCAGTACTTC.

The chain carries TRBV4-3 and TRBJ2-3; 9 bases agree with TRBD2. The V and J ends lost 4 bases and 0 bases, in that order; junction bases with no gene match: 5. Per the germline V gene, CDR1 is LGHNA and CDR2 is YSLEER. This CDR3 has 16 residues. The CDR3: CASSPGTSRSTDTQYF. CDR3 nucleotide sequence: TGCGCCAGCAGCCCCGGGACTAGCAGGAGCACAGATACGCAGTATTTT.

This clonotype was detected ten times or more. CDR3: CASSSGGSPRTEAFF. CDR3 nucleotides: TGTGCCAGCAGTTCAGGTGGTTCCCCGCGCACTGAAGCTTTCTTT. J is TRBJ1-1 and V is TRBV28; D not certain. This CDR3 region has 15 residues. V was pared by 4 bases and J by 4 bases, with 16 bases between. The germline CDR1 and CDR2 sequences are MDHEN and SYDVKM.

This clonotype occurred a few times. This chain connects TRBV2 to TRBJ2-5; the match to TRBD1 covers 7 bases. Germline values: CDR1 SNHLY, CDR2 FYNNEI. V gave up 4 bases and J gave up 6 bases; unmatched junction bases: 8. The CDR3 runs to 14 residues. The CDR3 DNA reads TGTGCCAGCAGTGCTCAGGGGGTCGAGAAGACCCAGTACTTC. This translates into CASSAQGVEKTQYF. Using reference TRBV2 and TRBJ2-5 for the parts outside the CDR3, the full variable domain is EPEVTQTPSHQVTQMGQEVILRCVPISNHLYFYWYRQILGQKVEFLVSFYNNEISEKSEIFDDQFSVERPDGSNFTLKIRSTKLEDSAMYFCASSAQGVEKTQYFGPGTRLLVL.

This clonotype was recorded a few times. CDR3 nucleotides: TGTGCCAGCAGCGCGAGGACCGAAACAGATACGCAGTATTTT. Translation: CASSARTETDTQYF. The rearrangement links TRBV9 to TRBJ2-3, with unresolved D. Trimming stripped 3 bases from V and 3 bases from J, with 11 bases between. Germline V CDR1 and CDR2: SGDLS, YYNGEE. The CDR3 runs to 14 residues.

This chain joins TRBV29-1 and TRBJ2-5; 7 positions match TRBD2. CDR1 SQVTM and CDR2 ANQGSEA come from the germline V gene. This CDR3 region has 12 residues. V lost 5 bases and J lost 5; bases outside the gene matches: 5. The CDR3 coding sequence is TGCAGCGTTCGGACTAGTCCGGAGACCCAGTACTTC. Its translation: CSVRTSPETQYF.

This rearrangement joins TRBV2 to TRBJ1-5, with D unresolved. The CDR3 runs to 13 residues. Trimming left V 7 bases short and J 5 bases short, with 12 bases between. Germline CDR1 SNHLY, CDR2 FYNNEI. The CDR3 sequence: CASNREIDQPQHF. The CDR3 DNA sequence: TGTGCCAGCAATCGGGAGATCGATCAGCCCCAGCATTTT.

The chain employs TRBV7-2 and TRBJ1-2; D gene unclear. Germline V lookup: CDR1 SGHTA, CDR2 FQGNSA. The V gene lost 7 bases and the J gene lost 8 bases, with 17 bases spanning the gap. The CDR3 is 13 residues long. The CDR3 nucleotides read TGTGCCAGCACCTTGGACCCCACCTACGGCTACACCTTC. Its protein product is CASTLDPTYGYTF.

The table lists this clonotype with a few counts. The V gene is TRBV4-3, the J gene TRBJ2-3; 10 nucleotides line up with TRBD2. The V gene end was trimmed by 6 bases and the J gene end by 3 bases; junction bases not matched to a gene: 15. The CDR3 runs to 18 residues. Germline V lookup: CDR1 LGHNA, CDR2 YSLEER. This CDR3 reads CASSPTPLAGRSTDTQYF. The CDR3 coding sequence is TGCGCCAGCAGTCCTACACCACTAGCGGGAAGAAGTACAGATACGCAGTATTTT.

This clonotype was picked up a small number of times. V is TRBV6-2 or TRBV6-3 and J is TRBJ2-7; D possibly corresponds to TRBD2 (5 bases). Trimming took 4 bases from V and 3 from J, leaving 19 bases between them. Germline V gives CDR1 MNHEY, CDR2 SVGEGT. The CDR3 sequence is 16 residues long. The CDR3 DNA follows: TGTGCCAGCAGTTTGGGAGAGACATCACTTTTCTACGAGCAGTACTTC. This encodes CASSLGETSLFYEQYF.

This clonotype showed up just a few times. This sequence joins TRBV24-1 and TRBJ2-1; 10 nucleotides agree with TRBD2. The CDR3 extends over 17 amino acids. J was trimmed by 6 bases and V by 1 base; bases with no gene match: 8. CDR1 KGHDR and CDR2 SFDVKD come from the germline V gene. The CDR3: CATSDFSSGSRGNEQFF. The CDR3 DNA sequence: TGTGCCACCAGTGATTTTTCTAGCGGGAGTCGGGGCAATGAGCAGTTCTTC.

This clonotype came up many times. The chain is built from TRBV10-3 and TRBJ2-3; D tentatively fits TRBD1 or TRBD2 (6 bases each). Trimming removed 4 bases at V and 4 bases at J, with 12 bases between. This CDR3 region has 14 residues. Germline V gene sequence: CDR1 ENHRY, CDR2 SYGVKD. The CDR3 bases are TGTGCCATCAGTGTTCAGGGGAGGTCAGATACGCAGTATTTT. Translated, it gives CAISVQGRSDTQYF.

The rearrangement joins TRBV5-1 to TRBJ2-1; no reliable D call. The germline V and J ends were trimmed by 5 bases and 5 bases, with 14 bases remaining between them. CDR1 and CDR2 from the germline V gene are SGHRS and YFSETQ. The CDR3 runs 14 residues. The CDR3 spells CASRGPRLNNEQFF. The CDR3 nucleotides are TGCGCCAGCAGGGGCCCTAGGCTTAACAATGAGCAGTTCTTC.

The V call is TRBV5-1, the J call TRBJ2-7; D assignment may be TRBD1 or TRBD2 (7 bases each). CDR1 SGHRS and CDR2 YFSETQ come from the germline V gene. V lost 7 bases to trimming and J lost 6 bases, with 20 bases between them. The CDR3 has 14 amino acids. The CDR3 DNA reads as TGCGCCAGCGGGTTCCCTGGCAGGGGGGGCGAGCAGTACTTC. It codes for CASGFPGRGGEQYF.

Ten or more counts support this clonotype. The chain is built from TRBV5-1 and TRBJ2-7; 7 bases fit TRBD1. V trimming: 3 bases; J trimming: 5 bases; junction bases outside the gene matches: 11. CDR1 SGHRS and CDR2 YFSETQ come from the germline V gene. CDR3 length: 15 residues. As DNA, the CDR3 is TGCGCCAGCAGCTCGCGACAGGGTGGTGCCAACGAGCAGTACTTC. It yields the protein CASSSRQGGANEQYF.

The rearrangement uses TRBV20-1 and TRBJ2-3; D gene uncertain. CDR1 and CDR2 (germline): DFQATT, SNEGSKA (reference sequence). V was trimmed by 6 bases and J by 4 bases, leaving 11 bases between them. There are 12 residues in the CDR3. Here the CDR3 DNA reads TGCAGTGCCCTAGGTTCCGCAGATACGCAGTATTTT. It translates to CSALGSADTQYF.

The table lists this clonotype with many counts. In nucleotides, the CDR3 is TGCAGTGCCCGGAAACTAGTAGCAGCCTACAATGAGCAGTTCTTC. It yields the protein CSARKLVAAYNEQFF. The chain links TRBV20-1 to TRBJ2-1; D possibly corresponds to TRBD2 (5 bases). V gave up 6 bases and J gave up 2 bases, with 17 bases separating them. CDR1 is DFQATT and CDR2 is SNEGSKA in the germline V gene (reference sequence). This CDR3 has 15 residues.

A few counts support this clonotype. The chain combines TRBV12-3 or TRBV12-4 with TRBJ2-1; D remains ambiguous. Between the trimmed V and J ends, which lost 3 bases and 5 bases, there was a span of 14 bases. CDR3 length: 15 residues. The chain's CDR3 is CASSFYQQFNNEQFF. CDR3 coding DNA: TGTGCCAGCAGTTTTTACCAGCAGTTCAACAATGAGCAGTTCTTC.

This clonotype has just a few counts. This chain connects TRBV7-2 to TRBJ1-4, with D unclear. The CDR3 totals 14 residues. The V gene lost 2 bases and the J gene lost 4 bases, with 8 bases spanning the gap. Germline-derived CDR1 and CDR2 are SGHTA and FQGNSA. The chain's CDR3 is CASSLIGNNEKLFF. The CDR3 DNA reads TGTGCCAGCAGCTTAATCGGAAATAATGAAAAACTGTTTTTT.

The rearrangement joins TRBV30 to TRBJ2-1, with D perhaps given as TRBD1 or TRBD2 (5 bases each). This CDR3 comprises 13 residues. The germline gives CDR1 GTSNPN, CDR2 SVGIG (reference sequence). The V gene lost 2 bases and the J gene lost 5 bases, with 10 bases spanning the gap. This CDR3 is CAWSPGTDNEQFF. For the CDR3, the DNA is TGTGCCTGGAGTCCCGGGACCGACAATGAGCAGTTCTTC.